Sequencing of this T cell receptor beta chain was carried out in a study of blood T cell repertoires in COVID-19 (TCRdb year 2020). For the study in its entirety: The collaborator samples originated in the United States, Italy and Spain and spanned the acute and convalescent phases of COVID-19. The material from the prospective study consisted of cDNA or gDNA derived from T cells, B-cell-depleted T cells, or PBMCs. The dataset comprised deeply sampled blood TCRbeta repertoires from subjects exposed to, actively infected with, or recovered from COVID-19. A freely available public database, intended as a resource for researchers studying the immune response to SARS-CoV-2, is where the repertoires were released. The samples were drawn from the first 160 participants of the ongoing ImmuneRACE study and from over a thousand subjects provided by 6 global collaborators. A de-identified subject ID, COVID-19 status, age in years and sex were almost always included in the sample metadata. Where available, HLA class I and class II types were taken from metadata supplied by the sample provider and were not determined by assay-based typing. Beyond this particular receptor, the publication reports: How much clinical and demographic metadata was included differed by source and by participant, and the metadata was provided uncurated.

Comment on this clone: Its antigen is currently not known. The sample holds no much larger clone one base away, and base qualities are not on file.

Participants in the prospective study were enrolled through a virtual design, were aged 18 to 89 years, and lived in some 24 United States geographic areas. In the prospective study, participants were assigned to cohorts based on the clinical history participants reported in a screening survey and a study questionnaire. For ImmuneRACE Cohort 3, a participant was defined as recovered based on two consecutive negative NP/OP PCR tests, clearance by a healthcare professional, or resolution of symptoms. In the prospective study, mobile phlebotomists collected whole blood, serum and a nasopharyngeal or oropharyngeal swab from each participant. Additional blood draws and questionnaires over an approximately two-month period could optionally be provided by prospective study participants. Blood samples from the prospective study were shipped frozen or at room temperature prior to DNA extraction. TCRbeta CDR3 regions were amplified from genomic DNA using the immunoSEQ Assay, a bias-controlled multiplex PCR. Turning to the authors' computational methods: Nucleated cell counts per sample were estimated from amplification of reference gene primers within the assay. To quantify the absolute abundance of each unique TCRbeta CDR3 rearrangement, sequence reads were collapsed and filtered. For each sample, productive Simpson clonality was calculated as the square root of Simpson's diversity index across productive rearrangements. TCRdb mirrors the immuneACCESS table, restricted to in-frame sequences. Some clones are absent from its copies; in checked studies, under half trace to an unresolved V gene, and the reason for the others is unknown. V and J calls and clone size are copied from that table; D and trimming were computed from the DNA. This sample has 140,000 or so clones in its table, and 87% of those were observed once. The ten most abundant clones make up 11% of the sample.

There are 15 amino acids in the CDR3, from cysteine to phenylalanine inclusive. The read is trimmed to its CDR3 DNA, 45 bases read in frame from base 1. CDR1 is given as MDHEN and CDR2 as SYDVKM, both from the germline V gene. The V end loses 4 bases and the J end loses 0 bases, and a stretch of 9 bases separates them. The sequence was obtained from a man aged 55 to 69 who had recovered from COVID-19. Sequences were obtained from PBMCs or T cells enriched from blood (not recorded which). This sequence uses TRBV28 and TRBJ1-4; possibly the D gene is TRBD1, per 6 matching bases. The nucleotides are TGTGCCAGCAGTTCCCGGACAGCAACTAATGAAAAACTGTTTTTT. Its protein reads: CASSSRTATNEKLFF. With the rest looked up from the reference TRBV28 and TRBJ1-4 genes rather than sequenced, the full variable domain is DVKVTQSSRYLVKRTGEKVFLECVQDMDHENMFWYRQDPGLGLRLIYFSYDVKMKEKGDIPEGYSVSREKKERFSLILESASTNQTSMYLCASSSRTATNEKLFFGSGTQLSVL.